This TCR beta chain was observed in a study of blood T cell repertoires in COVID-19 (TCRdb year 2020). Study-level background: The collaborator samples originated in the United States, Italy and Spain and spanned the acute and convalescent phases of COVID-19. Subjects who had been exposed to COVID-19, were actively infected with it, or had recovered from it provided the deeply sampled blood TCRbeta repertoires that made up the dataset. A freely available public database, intended as a resource for researchers studying the immune response to SARS-CoV-2, is where the repertoires were released. Where available, HLA class I and class II types were taken from metadata supplied by the sample provider and were not determined by assay-based typing. A de-identified subject ID, COVID-19 status, age in years and sex were almost always included in the sample metadata. The samples were drawn from the first 160 participants of the ongoing ImmuneRACE study and from some 1,300 subjects provided by 6 global collaborators. The prospective study material was composed of cDNA or gDNA derived from T cells, B-cell-depleted T cells, or PBMCs. On the study overall, not on this receptor specifically: The quantity of clinical and demographic metadata differed by source and by participant and was supplied without curation.

TCRbeta CDR3 regions were amplified from genomic DNA by means of the immunoSEQ Assay, a bias-controlled multiplex PCR. Under the source paper's analysis protocol: Within the assay, amplification of reference gene primers was used to estimate how many nucleated cells each sample contained. To quantify the absolute abundance of each unique TCRbeta CDR3 rearrangement, sequence reads were collapsed and filtered. For each sample, productive Simpson clonality was calculated as the square root of Simpson's diversity index over productive rearrangements. In TCRdb, the immuneACCESS table is reduced to in-frame sequences with V and J assigned. These tables do not hold every clone; where another copy was compared, an unresolved V gene accounts for under half, and the others remain unexplained. V, J and clone size are taken as reported in that table, and D and trimming were inferred from the DNA itself. Within this sample are roughly 250,000 clones, with over 75% of them counted one time only. Jointly, the top ten make up under 2.5% of the sample.

In the prospective study, participants were about 18 to 95 years old, resided in about two dozen geographic areas of the United States, and were enrolled through a virtual design. In the prospective study, participants were assigned to cohorts based on the clinical history participants reported in a screening survey and a study questionnaire. For ImmuneRACE Cohort 3, a participant was defined as recovered based on two consecutive negative NP/OP PCR tests, clearance by a healthcare professional, or resolution of symptoms. In the prospective study, mobile phlebotomists collected whole blood, serum and a nasopharyngeal or oropharyngeal swab from each participant. Participants in the prospective study had the option to provide additional blood draws and questionnaires over a roughly two-month period. Prospective study blood samples were shipped either frozen or at room temperature before DNA extraction.

Regarding this clone: It lacks a known antigen. No qualities accompany the bases; no much larger clone lies one base away.

The CDR3 measures 17 amino acids from cysteine to phenylalanine. Only the CDR3 region is kept as DNA, spanning 51 bases read in frame from base 1. The germline V gene (reference sequence) gives CDR1 as LNHDA and CDR2 as SQIVND. The junction carries 18 bases between V and J, which are trimmed by 3 bases and 6 bases respectively. Material: PBMCs or T cells enriched from blood (not recorded which). This sequence uses TRBV19 and TRBJ1-6; TRBD1 is a weak D gene call, 5 bases matching. This clonotype was sampled from a woman between 50 and 59 years old who had recovered from COVID-19. The nucleotides are TGTGCCAGTAGTATGATGGTTTCGGGGGGTCGTAATTCACCCCTCCACTTT. It is translated as CASSMMVSGGRNSPLHF.